This passage covers 29 T cell receptor beta chains from one sample sequenced in a study of control samples from healthy donors and cancer patients. Here immunoSEQ multiplex PCR was the method, and the copy in TCRdb shows in-frame clones only, minus some. The repertoire has around 180,000 clones, approximately 94% of them found once; the top ten carry 1.3% to 1.5%. What was sequenced was blood. These receptors all come from a woman younger than 35 in good health.

The chain is built from TRBV2 and TRBJ2-7, with TRBD1 identical over 9 bases. The CDR3 runs to 15 residues. V was clipped by 6 bases and J by 5 bases; unmatched bases: 11. Germline CDR1 and CDR2: SNHLY and FYNNEI. CDR3 amino acids: CASRYPGQGLHEQYF. The CDR3 DNA sequence: TGTGCCAGCAGATACCCGGGACAGGGACTCCACGAGCAGTACTTC.

The chain joins TRBV6-1 to TRBJ1-1, with a possible D match to TRBD1 (6 bases). Trimming removed 3 bases at V and 0 bases at J, with 8 bases between. The germline V gene encodes CDR1 MNHNS and CDR2 SASEGT. There are 14 residues in the CDR3. The CDR3 coding sequence is TGTGCCAGCAGTGATCAGGGGATGAACACTGAAGCTTTCTTT. Translating it yields CASSDQGMNTEAFF.

V usage is TRBV28 and J usage is TRBJ1-2, with unresolved D. Germline V CDR1 and CDR2: MDHEN, SYDVKM. The CDR3 is made up of 13 amino acids. The V end was cut by 2 bases, the J end by 3 bases, with 7 bases between. The CDR3 nucleotides read TGTGCCAGCAGTTTACGTCGAGACTATGGCTACACCTTC. Amino acid sequence: CASSLRRDYGYTF.

The chain is built from TRBV11-3 and TRBJ1-1, with D possibly matching TRBD1 (6 bases). The ends were cut back, 2 bases at V and 2 bases at J, with 12 bases in the middle. This CDR3 contains 15 residues. Germline CDR1 SGHNT, CDR2 YENEEA. For the CDR3, the DNA is TGTGCCAGCAGCTTACGGGGGGCGGCCAACACTGAAGCTTTCTTT. Residues: CASSLRGAANTEAFF. Variable domain in full (rest from reference TRBV11-3 and TRBJ1-1): EAGVVQSPRYKIIEKKQPVAFWCNPISGHNTLYWYLQNLGQGPELLIRYENEEAVDDSQLPKDRFSAERLKGVDSTLKIQPAELGDSAVYLCASSLRGAANTEAFFGQGTRLTVV.

The chain is built from TRBV11-2 and TRBJ2-7, with TRBD2 matching 13 bases. V lost 4 bases, J lost 5 bases, and 5 bases stayed unmatched. The CDR3 consists of 15 residues. Germline V lookup: CDR1 SGHAT, CDR2 FQNNGV. The CDR3 DNA is TGTGCCAGCAGCTCCACTAGCGGGGGGGCCAACGAGCAGTACTTC. Protein sequence: CASSSTSGGANEQYF.

The CDR3 loop reads CASSSRGGDSPLHF. The CDR3 nucleotides read TGCGCCAGCAGCTCAAGAGGGGGTGATTCACCCCTCCACTTT. The chain carries TRBV5-1 and TRBJ1-6, with D possibly TRBD1 on 6 matching bases. V gave up 3 bases and J gave up 8 bases, with 12 bases separating them. Looked up from germline, CDR1 is SGHRS and CDR2 is YFSETQ. The CDR3 contains 14 residues.

Here the CDR3 reads CASSMGSHRAFF. The CDR3, as DNA: TGTGCCAGTAGTATGGGATCACATAGAGCTTTCTTT. The chain has TRBV19 and TRBJ1-1; D unclear. Germline-derived CDR1 and CDR2 are LNHDA and SQIVND (reference sequence). This CDR3 has 12 residues. Trimming removed 3 bases at V and 10 bases at J, with 12 bases between.

V usage is TRBV5-8 and J usage is TRBJ1-1; 8 nucleotides match TRBD1. The CDR3 runs to 16 residues. Germline V gives CDR1 SGHTS, CDR2 YDEGEE. J was trimmed by 7 bases and V by 2 bases; bases with no gene match: 13. In DNA, the CDR3 is TGTGCCAGCAGCTTTTGGCAGGGGGCCCCTTTTGATGAAGCTTTCTTT. Translating it yields CASSFWQGAPFDEAFF. The variable domain in full, with the rest retrieved from reference TRBV5-8 and TRBJ1-1, is EAGVTQSPTHLIKTRGQQATLRCSPISGHTSVYWYQQALGLGLQFLLWYDEGEERNRGNFPPRFSGRQFPNYSSELNVNALELEDSALYLCASSFWQGAPFDEAFFGQGTRLTVV.

The chain is built from TRBV5-4 and TRBJ2-7, with 10 bases fitting TRBD2. The ends lost 4 bases at V and 6 bases at J; junction bases unmatched: 4. There are 13 residues in the CDR3. CDR1 and CDR2 (germline): SGHNT, YYREEE (reference sequence). CDR3 sequence (DNA): TGTGCCAGCAGCAACGGGACTAGCGCCGAGCAGTACTTC. This codes for CASSNGTSAEQYF.

This rearrangement joins TRBV19 to TRBJ1-1; D possibly corresponds to TRBD1 (5 bases). Trimming took 5 bases from V and 0 from J, leaving 10 bases between them. The CDR3 consists of 14 residues. Germline V gene data show CDR1 as LNHDA and CDR2 as SQIVND (reference sequence). Written as DNA, the CDR3 is TGTGCCAGTAGTCCGGGGGACCTGAACACTGAAGCTTTCTTT. It codes for CASSPGDLNTEAFF.

This clone was counted between two and nine times. CDR3 amino acids: CASSPGGPVTEAFF. The CDR3 bases are TGTGCCAGCAGCCCCGGGGGGCCGGTCACTGAAGCTTTCTTT. This chain connects TRBV3-1 (or the pseudogene TRBV3-2) to TRBJ1-1, with D possibly being TRBD1 (6 bases). CDR3 size: 14 residues. Trimming took 4 bases from V and 4 from J, leaving 13 bases between them. Per the germline V gene, CDR1 is LGHDT and CDR2 is YNNKEL (reference sequence).

This clone has only one observation. The V gene is TRBV4-2, the J gene TRBJ2-5; possibly TRBD1 or TRBD2 for D (6 bases each). Germline V lookup: CDR1 LGHNA, CDR2 YNFKEQ. V was trimmed by 1 base and J by 4 bases, leaving 22 bases between them. CDR3 size: 18 residues. CDR3 DNA sequence: TGTGCCAGCAGCCAAGTAAAGGAGCACGGGGGCGCGAGAGAGACCCAGTACTTC. Its protein product is CASSQVKEHGGARETQYF.

The chain recombines TRBV6-5 with TRBJ2-5; TRBD2 agrees at 8 bases. The V and J ends lost 0 bases and 2 bases, in that order; junction bases with no gene match: 5. Germline values: CDR1 MNHEY, CDR2 SVGAGI. CDR3 length: 16 residues. The CDR3 reads CASSYSTSGNQETQYF. As DNA, the CDR3 is TGTGCCAGCAGTTACTCTACTAGCGGCAATCAAGAGACCCAGTACTTC.

The chain carries TRBV6-5 and TRBJ2-2; D could derive from TRBD1 or TRBD2 (5 bases each). The V and J ends lost 2 bases and 2 bases respectively, with 12 bases between them. This CDR3 comprises 16 residues. Germline assignment: CDR1 MNHEY and CDR2 SVGAGI. The chain's CDR3 is CASSYGGSRNTGELFF. In DNA, the CDR3 is TGTGCCAGCAGTTACGGGGGTAGCAGAAACACCGGGGAGCTGTTTTTT.

The chain combines TRBV6-5 with TRBJ2-1; TRBD1 matches at 9 bases. The CDR3 has 13 residues. CDR1 MNHEY and CDR2 SVGAGI come from the germline V gene. With 6 bases clipped from V and 5 bases from J, the junction kept 2 bases outside the gene matches. The CDR3 DNA is TGTGCCAGCAGGGGACAGGGAGACAATGAGCAGTTCTTC. Translated: CASRGQGDNEQFF.

The V call is TRBV6-5, the J call TRBJ2-7, with no clear D. Trimming removed 4 bases at V and 5 bases at J, with 9 bases between. Germline V CDR1 and CDR2: MNHEY, SVGAGI. This CDR3 comprises 12 residues. This CDR3 reads CASSSLRNEQYF. Written as DNA, the CDR3 is TGTGCCAGCAGTTCCCTCCGCAACGAGCAGTACTTC.

This chain connects TRBV11-2 to TRBJ2-5; no reliable D call. In germline, CDR1 is SGHAT, CDR2 FQNNGV. Trimming cost V 1 base and J 5 bases, with 5 bases left between them. The CDR3 covers 12 residues. The CDR3 is CASSLVGETQYF. As DNA, the CDR3 is TGTGCCAGCAGCTTAGTAGGGGAGACCCAGTACTTC.

The sample holds a few counts of this clone. The V and J genes are TRBV19 and TRBJ1-1, with D tentatively TRBD1 (5 bases). The CDR3 runs 16 residues. With 5 bases removed from V and 4 bases from J, the gap between germline ends came to 20 bases. The germline CDR1 and CDR2 sequences are LNHDA and SQIVND (reference sequence). CDR3 protein: CASSLTAVQGSTEAFF. CDR3 DNA sequence: TGTGCCAGTAGTCTCACAGCCGTTCAGGGAAGCACTGAAGCTTTCTTT.

This sequence joins TRBV6-1 and TRBJ2-7, with 7 positions matching TRBD2. The CDR3 totals 17 residues. V lost 2 bases and J lost 5; bases outside the gene matches: 15. Looked up from germline, CDR1 is MNHNS and CDR2 is SASEGT. Here the CDR3 DNA reads TGTGCCAGCAGTGAACTCATCCTGCGGGGGAGTAGGGACGAGCAGTACTTC. It encodes CASSELILRGSRDEQYF.

This sequence joins TRBV27 and TRBJ2-1, with D perhaps matching TRBD2 (5 bases). Germline assignment: CDR1 MNHEY and CDR2 SMNVEV (reference sequence). The CDR3 spans 12 residues. Trimming took off 5 bases at V and 7 bases at J, with 9 bases between the two ends. CDR3 loop: CASSLSGNEQFF. The DNA for the CDR3 is TGTGCCAGCAGTCTCTCGGGAAATGAGCAGTTCTTC.

V is TRBV10-1 and J is TRBJ1-1, with no clear D. Germline V gene sequence: CDR1 WNHNN, CDR2 SYGVQD (reference sequence). The CDR3 covers 14 residues. V dropped 0 bases and J dropped 1 base, with 6 bases sitting between them. This CDR3 is CASSESGSNTEAFF. DNA of the CDR3: TGCGCCAGCAGTGAGTCGGGTTCGAACACTGAAGCTTTCTTT.

The chain recombines TRBV7-9 with TRBJ1-2; D gene uncertain. Germline CDR1 SEHNR, CDR2 FQNEAQ (reference sequence). The CDR3 has 13 residues. V lost 5 bases and J lost 7, with 14 bases in between. For the CDR3, the DNA is TGTGCCAGCAGCCGCCTCCCTCCCCGTGGCTACACCTTC. Its protein is CASSRLPPRGYTF.

The genes are TRBV19 and TRBJ1-3, with 7 bases identical to TRBD1. CDR1 and CDR2 from the germline V gene are LNHDA and SQIVND (reference sequence). This CDR3 is built from 16 residues. V dropped 11 bases and J dropped 0; count of bases not matched to a gene: 13. This CDR3 is CASLDRSAASGNTIYF. CDR3 nucleotides: TGTGCCTCCCTGGACAGGTCGGCCGCCTCTGGAAACACCATATATTTT.

This chain connects TRBV10-1 to TRBJ2-1; 9 bases are a match to TRBD2. This CDR3 is 19 amino acids long. The germline CDR1 and CDR2 sequences are WNHNN and SYGVQD (reference sequence). V was clipped by 4 bases and J by 7 bases; unmatched bases: 20. The CDR3 DNA reads as TGCGCCAGCAGTGCGGCGGGCGGGAGGGCCAGGGTCGTGGGGAATGAGCAGTTCTTC. Its protein product is CASSAAGGRARVVGNEQFF.

This clone occurred once. V is TRBV14 and J is TRBJ2-4; 7 bases fit TRBD2. V lost 3 bases and J lost 2; bases outside the gene matches: 16. The CDR3 extends over 19 amino acids. Germline CDR1 SGHDN, CDR2 FVKESK. CDR3 sequence (DNA): TGTGCCAGCAGCCAGGCCCCGCGCGGGGGTTCACTAACCAAAAACATTCAGTACTTC. This translates into CASSQAPRGGSLTKNIQYF.

This clone was seen a handful of times. The chain links TRBV7-9 to TRBJ1-1, with D unclear. Per germline, CDR1 SEHNR and CDR2 FQNEAQ (reference sequence). Trimming left V 5 bases short and J 4 bases short, with 11 bases between. The CDR3 covers 13 residues. CDR3 sequence reads: CASSILLGTEAFF. CDR3 in DNA: TGTGCCAGCAGCATACTCCTGGGCACTGAAGCTTTCTTT.

This clone has a single count. The rearrangement uses TRBV5-1 and TRBJ2-5; D gene unclear. In germline, CDR1 is SGHRS, CDR2 YFSETQ. V was cut by 4 bases and J by 0 bases, with 10 bases left in between. The CDR3 totals 14 residues. The CDR3 loop is CASSHGTNQETQYF. In DNA, the CDR3 is TGCGCCAGCAGCCACGGCACGAACCAAGAGACCCAGTACTTC.

The rearrangement joins TRBV12-3 or TRBV12-4 to TRBJ2-1; unclear D gene. CDR3 length equals 12 residues. With 2 bases removed from V and 6 bases from J, the gap between germline ends came to 5 bases. CDR3 DNA: TGTGCCAGCAGTTTATCTGGCAATGAGCAGTTCTTC. This translates into CASSLSGNEQFF.

The chain uses TRBV28 and TRBJ2-7, with a weak D call TRBD2 (6 bases). V lost 4 bases to trimming and J lost 5 bases, with 21 bases between them. The CDR3 contains 16 residues. Germline CDR1 reads MDHEN; CDR2 reads SYDVKM. CDR3 amino acids: CASSSPGTRASHEQYF. CDR3 sequence (DNA): TGTGCCAGCAGTTCCCCAGGGACTCGAGCATCCCACGAGCAGTACTTC.